A single sample gave rise to the 28 T cell receptor beta chains below, sequenced in a study of CD8 T cells in Susac syndrome. A quantity of about 0.5 to 1 ug RNA underwent reverse transcription using random hexamers. MiXCR, run by TCRdb on the immunoSEQ multiplex PCR reads, gives a single entry per CDR3 protein. The data show around 140,000 distinct CDR3 sequences, around 75% seen once. Material for sequencing was CD8+ T cells from PBMCs. The receptors derive from a human donor with multiple sclerosis.

The rearrangement uses TRBV28 and TRBJ1-4; D is uncertain. The germline V gene encodes CDR1 MDHEN and CDR2 SYDVKM. The CDR3 has 12 amino acids. V gave up 6 bases and J gave up 4 bases, with 6 bases separating them. The CDR3 DNA reads as TGTGCCAGCAGGGGCGTTAATGAAAAACTGTTTTTT. This translates into CASRGVNEKLFF.

This clonotype was counted only a few times. The chain links TRBV7-2 to TRBJ1-4; D might be TRBD1 (6 bases). Trimming pared 1 base from V and 7 bases from J, leaving 7 bases between. The CDR3 runs 13 residues. The germline gives CDR1 SGHTA, CDR2 FQGNSA. In DNA form, the CDR3 reads TGTGCCAGCAGCTTAGTAGGGGGTGAAAAACTGTTTTTT. This gives the protein CASSLVGGEKLFF.

This clonotype was detected only a few times. The gene calls are TRBV5-1 and TRBJ2-7; unclear D gene. The germline V and J ends were trimmed by 2 bases and 1 base, with 7 bases remaining between them. The CDR3 has 13 amino acids. Germline V gene sequence: CDR1 SGHRS, CDR2 YFSETQ. This chain's CDR3 is CASSFSPSYEQYF. The CDR3 DNA reads as TGCGCCAGCAGCTTTAGTCCATCCTACGAGCAGTACTTC. The variable domain in full, completed from reference TRBV5-1 and TRBJ2-7, reads KAGVTQTPRYLIKTRGQQVTLSCSPISGHRSVSWYQQTPGQGLQFLFEYFSETQRNKGNFPGRFSGRQFSNSRSEMNVSTLELGDSALYLCASSFSPSYEQYFGPGTRLTVT.

This clonotype showed up just once. The CDR3, as DNA: TGTGCCAGCAGCGGCCAGGTCGCTGAAGCTTTCTTT. Protein: CASSGQVAEAFF. This rearrangement joins TRBV7-9 to TRBJ1-1; no reliable D call. The CDR3 sequence is 12 residues long. The V end lost 5 bases, the J end lost 6 bases, and 10 bases lay between the germline ends. Germline loops: CDR1 SEHNR, CDR2 FQNEAQ (reference sequence).

The gene calls are TRBV13 and TRBJ2-2, with 9 bases matching TRBD2. CDR3 length: 17 residues. The germline V gene has CDR1 PRHDT and CDR2 FYEKMQ (reference sequence). V dropped 5 bases and J dropped 1; count of bases not matched to a gene: 8. In nucleotides, the CDR3 is TGTGCCAGCAGCGGCTCCGGACTAGCGAGGAACACCGGGGAGCTGTTTTTT. Its protein product is CASSGSGLARNTGELFF.

This clonotype was picked up a small number of times. This chain uses TRBV7-2 with TRBJ1-4; weak D call: TRBD1 (5 bases). The CDR3 runs 16 residues. Trimming took off 5 bases at V and 5 bases at J, with 18 bases between the two ends. Germline V gene data show CDR1 as SGHTA and CDR2 as FQGNSA. The CDR3 here is CASSAPVGGKNEKLFF. The CDR3 coding sequence is TGTGCCAGCAGCGCCCCCGTCGGGGGAAAAAATGAAAAACTGTTTTTT.

The chain has TRBV3-1 and TRBJ2-1; weak D call: TRBD2 (5 bases). Germline V gene data show CDR1 as LGHDT and CDR2 as YNNKEL (reference sequence). The CDR3 covers 16 residues. V lost 0 bases to trimming and J lost 7 bases, with 16 bases between them. CDR3 sequence: CASSQDLVGRGNEQFF. The CDR3 nucleotides are TGTGCCAGCAGCCAAGATCTCGTGGGTCGCGGGAATGAGCAGTTCTTC.

The J gene is TRBJ1-1, the V gene TRBV6-5; D is ambiguous. From germline, CDR1 is MNHEY and CDR2 SVGAGI. The CDR3 sequence is 13 residues long. With 9 bases removed from V and 0 bases from J, the gap between germline ends came to 11 bases. The CDR3 spells CASTRGMNTEAFF. CDR3 sequence (DNA): TGTGCCAGTACGAGAGGGATGAACACTGAAGCTTTCTTT.

The genes are TRBV12-3 or TRBV12-4 and TRBJ1-2, with TRBD1 as a possible D gene (5 bases). The CDR3 spans 13 residues. V dropped 7 bases and J dropped 2 bases, with 11 bases sitting between them. The CDR3 protein is CASKGRENYGYTF. Written as DNA, the CDR3 is TGTGCCAGCAAGGGGCGTGAAAACTATGGCTACACCTTC.

The V gene is TRBV11-2, the J gene TRBJ2-1; TRBD2 agrees at 14 bases. The junction had 10 bases not matched to a gene; V was cut back by 1 base and J by 8 bases. The length of the CDR3 is 18 residues. Looked up from germline, CDR1 is SGHAT and CDR2 is FQNNGV. The CDR3 loop is CASSLATAGLAGADEQFF. CDR3 bases: TGTGCCAGCAGCTTAGCAACCGCGGGACTAGCGGGGGCCGATGAGCAGTTCTTC.

The chain links TRBV28 to TRBJ1-4, with 7 positions matching TRBD1. This CDR3 spans 16 amino acids. V shed 6 bases, J shed 5 bases, and the junction held 12 bases outside the gene matches. In germline, CDR1 is MDHEN, CDR2 SYDVKM. The CDR3: CASSYLLGQLNEKLFF. CDR3 nucleotides: TGTGCCAGCAGCTATCTTCTGGGACAGCTCAATGAAAAACTGTTTTTT.

This clonotype came up once. This sequence joins TRBV6-2 or TRBV6-3 and TRBJ1-5; no reliable D call. Trimming left V 2 bases short and J 6 bases short, with 26 bases between. There are 19 residues in the CDR3. Germline loops: CDR1 MNHEY, CDR2 SVGEGT. CDR3 sequence reads: CASSYHAQFVEMEVQPQHF. The CDR3 DNA follows: TGTGCCAGCAGTTACCATGCACAATTCGTGGAAATGGAGGTTCAGCCCCAGCATTTT.

Only a few counts were recorded for this clonotype. This chain connects TRBV25-1 to TRBJ2-2; D is ambiguous. This CDR3 comprises 15 residues. Germline lookup yields CDR1 MGHDK and CDR2 SYGVNS. Trimming took 1 base from V and 7 from J, leaving 13 bases between them. This chain's CDR3 is CASSESGTIGGELFF. The CDR3 DNA reads as TGTGCCAGCAGTGAATCGGGCACCATCGGCGGGGAGCTGTTTTTT.

The J gene is TRBJ2-1, the V gene TRBV3-1; D not certain. The CDR3 has 17 amino acids. Germline loops: CDR1 LGHDT, CDR2 YNNKEL (reference sequence). V was pared by 1 base and J by 4 bases, with 17 bases between. The CDR3 coding sequence is TGTGCCAGCAGCCAAGTAAAGGATCCGCGGCATTACAATGAGCAGTTCTTC. Its protein product is CASSQVKDPRHYNEQFF.

The chain couples TRBV29-1 to TRBJ1-2; D remains unclear. CDR1 and CDR2 (germline): SQVTM, ANQGSEA. Deletions cut 3 bases from V and 8 bases from J, with 10 bases between. This CDR3 is built from 11 residues. The CDR3 nucleotides read TGCAGCGTTGATGACTATCAGGGCTACACCTTC. It encodes CSVDDYQGYTF.

This chain joins TRBV19 and TRBJ2-2; 7 bases align to TRBD2. The V and J ends lost 4 bases and 4 bases, in that order; junction bases with no gene match: 15. The CDR3 runs to 18 residues. In germline, CDR1 is LNHDA, CDR2 SQIVND (reference sequence). CDR3 residues: CASSTPTPGGSGTGELFF. The CDR3 nucleotides read TGTGCCAGTAGTACCCCGACCCCGGGCGGGAGTGGCACCGGGGAGCTGTTTTTT.

CDR3 residues: CASAPGGEYQPQHF. Written as DNA, the CDR3 is TGTGCCAGCGCCCCAGGGGGTGAATATCAGCCCCAGCATTTT. V usage is TRBV27 and J usage is TRBJ1-5; 7 bases map to TRBD1. V shed 8 bases, J shed 5 bases, and the junction held 9 bases outside the gene matches. There are 14 residues in the CDR3. Germline CDR1 and CDR2: MNHEY and SMNVEV (reference sequence).

This chain links TRBV2 with TRBJ2-7; TRBD2 might be the D (5 bases). This CDR3 has 13 amino acids. V gave up 8 bases and J gave up 0 bases, with 11 bases separating them. The germline gives CDR1 SNHLY, CDR2 FYNNEI. CDR3 protein: CASLSGSSYEQYF. In nucleotides, the CDR3 is TGTGCCAGCTTGTCTGGGAGCTCCTACGAGCAGTACTTC.

The chain has TRBV19 and TRBJ1-5; the D gene is possibly TRBD1 (5 bases). The CDR3 loop spans 14 amino acids. Trimming took off 7 bases at V and 5 bases at J, with 15 bases between the two ends. CDR1 and CDR2 from the germline V gene are LNHDA and SQIVND (reference sequence). Written as DNA, the CDR3 is TGTGCCAGTAACGCAGGGACGTATTATCAGCCCCAGCATTTT. Protein product: CASNAGTYYQPQHF.

The V and J genes are TRBV7-2 and TRBJ2-1; possibly TRBD2 for D (6 bases). The V gene lost 3 bases and the J gene lost 2 bases, with 11 bases spanning the gap. Germline CDR1 SGHTA, CDR2 FQGNSA. CDR3 length equals 15 residues. This chain's CDR3 is CASSFSGGTYNEQFF. DNA for the CDR3: TGTGCCAGCAGCTTCAGTGGGGGGACCTACAATGAGCAGTTCTTC.

The chain recombines TRBV12-3 or TRBV12-4 with TRBJ1-3; no clear D gene. V was shortened by 6 bases and J by 1 base, with 1 base between the two germline ends. The CDR3 is made up of 11 amino acids. The CDR3 reads CASRSGNTIYF. CDR3 in DNA: TGTGCCAGCAGATCTGGAAACACCATATATTTT.

The V gene is TRBV10-3, the J gene TRBJ1-2; unclear D gene. Germline V gene sequence: CDR1 ENHRY, CDR2 SYGVKD. This CDR3 has 13 residues. The ends were cut back, 8 bases at V and 8 bases at J, with 18 bases in the middle. The CDR3 DNA reads as TGTGCCATCTCCCCCGCGGGGTTTGAGGGCTACACCTTC. This gives the protein CAISPAGFEGYTF.

The rearrangement joins TRBV20-1 to TRBJ2-6, with a weak D call TRBD2 (5 bases). The CDR3 is 16 residues long. Between the trimmed V and J ends, which lost 1 base and 0 bases, there was a span of 10 bases. The germline CDR1 and CDR2 sequences are DFQATT and SNEGSKA (reference sequence). CDR3 loop: CSARGWESSGANVLTF. The CDR3 DNA is TGCAGTGCTAGAGGCTGGGAGTCCTCTGGGGCCAACGTCCTGACTTTC.

V is TRBV5-6 and J is TRBJ1-4, with D possibly matching TRBD1 (6 bases). The CDR3 contains 14 residues. Germline CDR1 and CDR2: SGHDT and YYEEEE. V was clipped by 3 bases and J by 4 bases, with 10 bases between them. CDR3 sequence: CASSYDRNNEKLFF. CDR3 DNA sequence: TGTGCCAGCAGCTACGACAGGAATAATGAAAAACTGTTTTTT. Variable domain in full (rest from reference TRBV5-6 and TRBJ1-4): DAGVTQSPTHLIKTRGQQVTLRCSPKSGHDTVSWYQQALGQGPQFIFQYYEEEERQRGNFPDRFSGHQFPNYSSELNVNALLLGDSALYLCASSYDRNNEKLFFGSGTQLSVL.

The chain employs TRBV9 and TRBJ1-1; the D gene is possibly TRBD1 (6 bases). Trimming cost V 4 bases and J 5 bases, with 15 bases left between them. This CDR3 is built from 14 residues. CDR1 and CDR2 (germline): SGDLS, YYNGEE. CDR3 sequence: CASSPSTGRTEAFF. CDR3 nucleotides: TGTGCCAGCAGCCCCTCAACAGGGAGGACTGAAGCTTTCTTT.

In DNA form, the CDR3 reads TGTGCCAGCAGTTACTTATCAGTCCTTGCAACTAATGAAAAACTGTTTTTT. It codes for CASSYLSVLATNEKLFF. The chain combines TRBV6-5 with TRBJ1-4; D unclear. The CDR3 sequence is 17 residues long. V shed 1 base and J shed 0 bases, with 12 bases lying between them. Germline loops: CDR1 MNHEY, CDR2 SVGAGI.

This clonotype was counted a few times. The chain uses TRBV5-1 and TRBJ2-5, with a weak D call TRBD2 (7 bases). Trimming took off 0 bases at V and 3 bases at J, with 21 bases between the two ends. The CDR3 runs 18 residues. Germline CDR1 and CDR2: SGHRS and YFSETQ. The CDR3 DNA sequence: TGCGCCAGCAGCTTGGGGCCCTGGGGGGGGCGCAGAGAAGAGACCCAGTACTTC. Amino acid sequence: CASSLGPWGGRREETQYF. Using reference TRBV5-1 and TRBJ2-5 for the parts outside the CDR3, the full variable domain is KAGVTQTPRYLIKTRGQQVTLSCSPISGHRSVSWYQQTPGQGLQFLFEYFSETQRNKGNFPGRFSGRQFSNSRSEMNVSTLELGDSALYLCASSLGPWGGRREETQYFGPGTRLLVL.

The J gene is TRBJ2-2, the V gene TRBV30; 10 nucleotides line up with TRBD1. Looked up from germline, CDR1 is GTSNPN and CDR2 is SVGIG (reference sequence). The CDR3 has 13 residues. With 3 bases clipped from V and 7 bases from J, the junction kept 2 bases outside the gene matches. CDR3 nucleotide sequence: TGTGCCTGGAGCGGGACAGGGGTCGGGGAGCTGTTTTTT. Encoded protein: CAWSGTGVGELFF.